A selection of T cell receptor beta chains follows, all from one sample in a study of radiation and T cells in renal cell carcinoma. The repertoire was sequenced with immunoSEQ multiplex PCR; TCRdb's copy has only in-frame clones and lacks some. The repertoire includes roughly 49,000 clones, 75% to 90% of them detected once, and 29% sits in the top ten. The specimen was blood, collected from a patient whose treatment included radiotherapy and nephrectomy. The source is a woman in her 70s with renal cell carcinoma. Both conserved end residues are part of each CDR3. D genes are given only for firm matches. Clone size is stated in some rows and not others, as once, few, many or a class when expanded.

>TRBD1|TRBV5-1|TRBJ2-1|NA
TGCGCCAGCAGCAAAACTCGACAGGGTAGCTCCTACAATGAGCAGTTCTTC
CASSKTRQGSSYNEQFF
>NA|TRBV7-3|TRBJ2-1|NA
TGTGCCAGCAGCCCTGAGGGATCCTACAATGAGCAGTTCTTC
CASSPEGSYNEQFF
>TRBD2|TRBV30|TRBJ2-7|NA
TGTGCCTGGAGTGTACGTCTTTCCCGAACATTAGCGGGAGGCTACGAGCAGTACTTC
CAWSVRLSRTLAGGYEQYF
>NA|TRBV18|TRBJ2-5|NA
TGTGCCAGCTCACGAACACCTGGGGGCGATGAGACCCAGTACTTC
CASSRTPGGDETQYF
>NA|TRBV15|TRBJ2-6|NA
TGTGCCACCAGCCGAGGGACATCTCCTGGGGCCAACGTCCTGACTTTC
CATSRGTSPGANVLTF
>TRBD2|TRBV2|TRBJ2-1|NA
TGTGCCAGCAGTGACCTGGCGGGAGGTGCCTACAATGAGCAGTTCTTC
CASSDLAGGAYNEQFF
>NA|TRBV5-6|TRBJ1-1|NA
TGTGCCAGCAACCAGGGAGTCTCTGAAGCTTTCTTT
CASNQGVSEAFF
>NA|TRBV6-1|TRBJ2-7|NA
TGTGCCAGCAGTGAAGCGGGAATGCAGGGAGCCTACGAGCAGTACTTC
CASSEAGMQGAYEQYF
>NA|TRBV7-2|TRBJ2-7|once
TGTGCCAGCAGCTTAGCGGGCTGGGCGGCAGGGGGAGGCTACGAGCAGTACTTC
CASSLAGWAAGGGYEQYF
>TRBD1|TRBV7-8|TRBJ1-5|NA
TGTGCCAGCAGCCCAGGGACAGGGGGTAGTGGACAGCCCCAGCATTTT
CASSPGTGGSGQPQHF
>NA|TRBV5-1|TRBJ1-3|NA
TGCGCCAGCAGCTTGGCGTCCAGATCGGCCATATATTTT
CASSLASRSAIYF
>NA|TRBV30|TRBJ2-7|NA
TGTGCCTGGTACTATAGAGATACCGCTTACTACGAGCAGTACTTC
CAWYYRDTAYYEQYF
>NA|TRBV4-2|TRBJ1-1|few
TGTGCCAGCAGCCAAGAATGGCCAGACAGGAACACTGAAGCTTTCTTT
CASSQEWPDRNTEAFF
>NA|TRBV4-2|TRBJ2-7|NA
TGTGCCAGCAGCCAAGAAACCTCCTACGAGCAGTACTTC
CASSQETSYEQYF
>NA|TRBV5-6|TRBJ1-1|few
TGTGCCAGCACCATTCGAGGGATTATGAACACTGAAGCTTTCTTT
CASTIRGIMNTEAFF
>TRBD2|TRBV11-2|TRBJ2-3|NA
TGTGCCAGCAGCTTAGACCCCGGGGGGTTCACAGATACGCAGTATTTT
CASSLDPGGFTDTQYF
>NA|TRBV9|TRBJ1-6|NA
TGTGCCAGCAGCAGGACAGATTCACCCCTCCACTTT
CASSRTDSPLHF
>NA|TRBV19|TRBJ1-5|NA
TGTGCCAGTAGTACCCAGGGGCGGGAACAGCCCCAGCATTTT
CASSTQGREQPQHF
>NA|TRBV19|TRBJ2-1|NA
TGTGCCAGTAACAATAGGGGGGTGCCCGAGCAGTTCTTC
CASNNRGVPEQFF
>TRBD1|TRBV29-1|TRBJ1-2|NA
TGCAGCGTGGACGGACAGGGGGGAGGGTATGGCTACACCTTC
CSVDGQGGGYGYTF
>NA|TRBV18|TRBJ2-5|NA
TGTGCCAGCTCGTGGAGGGGGCAAGAGACCCAGTACTTC
CASSWRGQETQYF
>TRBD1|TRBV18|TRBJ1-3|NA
TGTGCCAGCTCACCGGGACAGGGAAACACCATATATTTT
CASSPGQGNTIYF
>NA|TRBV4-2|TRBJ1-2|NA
TGTGCCAGCAGCCAAGATTGGGGGGTCGGACGGGGCTACACCTTC
CASSQDWGVGRGYTF
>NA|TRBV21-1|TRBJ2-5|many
TGTGCCAGCAGCAAAGGACTAGCGGGGGGGGCCCGTAGAGAGACCCAGTACTTC
CASSKGLAGGARRETQYF
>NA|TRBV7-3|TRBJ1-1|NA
TGTGCCAGCAGCCCGGGCCCAGGCGCCGGCACTGAAGCTTTCTTT
CASSPGPGAGTEAFF
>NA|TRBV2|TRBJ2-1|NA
TGTGCCAGCAGTAGAGCCAATGAGCAGTTCTTC
CASSRANEQFF
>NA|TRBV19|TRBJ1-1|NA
TGTGCCAGTATTAAACAGGGAGTTAACACTGAAGCTTTCTTT
CASIKQGVNTEAFF
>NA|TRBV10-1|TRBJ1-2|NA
TGCGCCAGCAGTGAGGGCAGGCACTCATATGGCTACACCTTC
CASSEGRHSYGYTF
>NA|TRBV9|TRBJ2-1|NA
TGTGCCAGCAGCGTAGGGCAGGGGGGTTACAATGAGCAGTTCTTC
CASSVGQGGYNEQFF
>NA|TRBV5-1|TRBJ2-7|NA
TGCGCCAGCAGCTTGGCCTGGCAGAAACACTCCTACGAGCAGTACTTC
CASSLAWQKHSYEQYF
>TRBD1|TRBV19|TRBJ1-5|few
TGTGCCAGTAGTAAAACGGACAGGGGGCTTGGTCAGCCCCAGCATTTT
CASSKTDRGLGQPQHF
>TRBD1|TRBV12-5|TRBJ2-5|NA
TGTGCTAGTGCCTCCGGGACAGGGACTTGGGAGACCCAGTACTTC
CASASGTGTWETQYF
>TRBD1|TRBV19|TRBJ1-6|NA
TGTGCCAGTAGGATATTACAGGGGGCTAATTCACCCCTCCACTTT
CASRILQGANSPLHF
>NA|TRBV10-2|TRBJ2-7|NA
TGCGCCAGCAGTGAAGGGCAGGGGTACGAGCAGTACTTC
CASSEGQGYEQYF
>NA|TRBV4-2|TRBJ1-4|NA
TGTGCCAGCAGCCAAGGAGCGTCCGGGAATAATGAAAAACTGTTTTTT
CASSQGASGNNEKLFF
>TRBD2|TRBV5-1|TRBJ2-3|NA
TGCGCCAGCAGGAAACCCGGGACTAGCGGGTCTAGCACAGATACGCAGTATTTT
CASRKPGTSGSSTDTQYF
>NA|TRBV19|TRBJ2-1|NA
TGTGCCAGTATGGGCCCAGGGGATGAGCAGTTCTTC
CASMGPGDEQFF
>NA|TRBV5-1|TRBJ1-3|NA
TGCGCCAGCAGCTTGGGGGCCAGGGGAAGTGGAAACACCATATATTTT
CASSLGARGSGNTIYF
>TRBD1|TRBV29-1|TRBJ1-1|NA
TGCAGCGCCAGACCGGGACAGGGAATCGTGGCTTTCTTT
CSARPGQGIVAFF
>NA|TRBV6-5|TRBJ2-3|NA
TGTGCCAGCAGTCTCCAGCGGGCCGTCACAGATACGCAGTATTTT
CASSLQRAVTDTQYF
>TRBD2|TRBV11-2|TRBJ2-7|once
TGTGCCAGCAGCCTAAGCGGGAGCCTCTCCTACGAGCAGTACTTC
CASSLSGSLSYEQYF
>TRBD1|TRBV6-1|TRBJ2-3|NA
TGTGCCAGCACCCTGACAGGGTACCGCACAGATACGCAGTATTTT
CASTLTGYRTDTQYF
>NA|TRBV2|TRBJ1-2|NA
TGTGCCAGCACCGAGAGGGAGGGCGGCTACACCTTC
CASTEREGGYTF
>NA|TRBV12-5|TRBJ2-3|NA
TGTGCTAGTGGTTTGGTAAGAGTAGATACGCAGTATTTT
CASGLVRVDTQYF
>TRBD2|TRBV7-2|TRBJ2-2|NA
TGTGCCAGCAGATTTAGCGGGGTGAACACCGGGGAGCTGTTTTTT
CASRFSGVNTGELFF
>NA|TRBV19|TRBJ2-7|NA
TGTGCCAGTAGTAGCCTTGGGTCCTACGAGCAGTACTTC
CASSSLGSYEQYF
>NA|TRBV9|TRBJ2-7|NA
TGTGCCAGCAGCGCCACCGGGGGGCCCTCCTACGAGCAGTACTTC
CASSATGGPSYEQYF